Shown below are 11 T cell receptor beta chains from a single sample sequenced in a study of T cell repertoires in cytomegalovirus infection. TCRdb reprocessed the reads via MiXCR and lists one record per CDR3 protein. The data contain around 540,000 distinct CDR3 sequences, about 33% of them singletons. What these receptors recognize is not known. Sequencing used cultured PBMCs, obtained from culture after CMV antigen stimulation. The origin of the receptors is a human donor in good health (CMV status not recorded). Some clones in this sample may be carry-over from other donors' samples.

This clonotype has at least ten counts. CDR3 DNA sequence: TGTGCCAGCAGCTTACGGGCTAGCGGGAGGGGGGAGACCCAGTACTTC. Its protein product is CASSLRASGRGETQYF. V usage is TRBV7-2 and J usage is TRBJ2-5; TRBD2 aligns across 12 bases. The CDR3 is 16 amino acids. Germline-derived CDR1 and CDR2 are SGHTA and FQGNSA. The trim removed 2 bases at V and 5 bases at J, leaving 6 bases unmatched.

This rearrangement joins TRBV5-5 to TRBJ1-1, with no clear D. Germline V CDR1 and CDR2: SGHKS, YYEKEE (reference sequence). Trimming removed 4 bases from V and 5 bases from J, with 15 bases in between. This CDR3 has 14 amino acids. The DNA for the CDR3 is TGTGCCAGCAGCGTGGCGGCAGCCCCGACTGAAGCTTTCTTT. Translated: CASSVAAAPTEAFF.

As for this clonotype: A much larger clone lies one base from this, so it may be a read error. The chain is built from TRBV7-8 and TRBJ2-2, with D perhaps TRBD1 (5 bases). V was trimmed by 1 base and J by 7 bases, leaving 13 bases between them. This CDR3 has 15 amino acids. CDR1 and CDR2 from the germline V gene are SGHVS and FQNEAQ. The CDR3: CASSLDPGKVGELFF. CDR3 nucleotides: TGTGCCAGCAGCTTAGACCCAGGGAAGGTCGGGGAGCTGTTTTTT.

V gene TRBV4-3 combines with J gene TRBJ2-5, with D possibly TRBD1 on 7 matching bases. Per the germline V gene, CDR1 is LGHNA and CDR2 is YSLEER. This CDR3 has 16 amino acids. The germline V and J ends were trimmed by 2 bases and 5 bases, with 18 bases remaining between them. Here the CDR3 reads CASSQTNEGAGETQYF. In DNA, the CDR3 is TGCGCCAGCAGCCAAACGAACGAGGGGGCGGGGGAGACCCAGTACTTC.

This clonotype was counted only a few times. The chain has TRBV10-2 and TRBJ1-2; D is uncertain. V gave up 1 base and J gave up 8 bases, with 5 bases separating them. This CDR3 is 11 amino acids long. The germline V gene has CDR1 WSHSY and CDR2 SAAADI. The CDR3 here is CASSEYRGYTF. The CDR3 region has the DNA TGCGCCAGCAGTGAGTACCGGGGCTACACCTTC.

This clonotype has only a few counts. The rearrangement joins TRBV11-2 to TRBJ2-7; no clear D. Per the germline V gene, CDR1 is SGHAT and CDR2 is FQNNGV. This CDR3 region has 16 residues. Deletions cut 1 base from V and 0 bases from J, with 13 bases between. Written as DNA, the CDR3 is TGTGCCAGCAGCTTAGTATTACAGATGAACTCCTACGAGCAGTACGTC. Translating gives CASSLVLQMNSYEQYV.

There are a few counts of this clonotype. The chain carries TRBV7-9 and TRBJ2-5; maybe TRBD1 (6 bases). This CDR3 is built from 14 residues. V was shortened by 3 bases and J by 4 bases, with 12 bases between the two germline ends. CDR1 and CDR2 (germline): SEHNR, FQNEAQ (reference sequence). The CDR3 DNA sequence: TGTGCCAGCAGCTTTCAGGGGTCGAGAGAGACCCAGTACTTC. Its protein is CASSFQGSRETQYF.

V usage is TRBV6-2 or TRBV6-3 and J usage is TRBJ1-5; D is undetermined. Germline values: CDR1 MNHEY, CDR2 SVGEGT. Trimming removed 7 bases from V and 6 bases from J, with 16 bases in between. This CDR3 spans 14 amino acids. The CDR3 sequence: CASNSGVSGQPQHF. Written as DNA, the CDR3 is TGTGCCAGCAACAGCGGGGTCAGCGGTCAGCCCCAGCATTTT.

This clonotype was counted ten times or more. This chain connects TRBV7-6 to TRBJ2-1, with 11 nucleotides matching TRBD2. The V and J ends lost 4 bases and 8 bases, in that order; junction bases with no gene match: 7. The CDR3 covers 15 residues. Germline values: CDR1 SGHVS, CDR2 FNYEAQ. CDR3 residues: CASSSSLAGVYEQFF. CDR3 DNA sequence: TGTGCCAGCAGCTCATCACTAGCGGGAGTTTATGAGCAGTTCTTC.

There are many counts of this clonotype. This sequence joins TRBV24-1 and TRBJ2-1, with TRBD2 identical over 8 bases. CDR3 length: 15 residues. Per germline, CDR1 KGHDR and CDR2 SFDVKD. The trim removed 3 bases at V and 12 bases at J, leaving 12 bases unmatched. Here the CDR3 reads CATSDGGTSGMRQFF. CDR3 sequence (DNA): TGTGCCACCAGTGATGGAGGGACTAGTGGAATGAGGCAGTTCTTC.

This chain uses TRBV11-2 with TRBJ1-1, with D unclear. The V and J ends lost 2 bases and 2 bases respectively, with 6 bases between them. The CDR3 consists of 13 residues. Germline loops: CDR1 SGHAT, CDR2 FQNNGV. The CDR3 loop reads CASSLIVNTEAFF. CDR3 DNA: TGTGCCAGCAGCTTAATAGTTAACACTGAAGCTTTCTTT. The whole variable domain, remainder taken from reference TRBV11-2 and TRBJ1-1, is EAGVAQSPRYKIIEKRQSVAFWCNPISGHATLYWYQQILGQGPKLLIQFQNNGVVDDSQLPKDRFSAERLKGVDSTLKIQPAKLEDSAVYLCASSLIVNTEAFFGQGTRLTVV.